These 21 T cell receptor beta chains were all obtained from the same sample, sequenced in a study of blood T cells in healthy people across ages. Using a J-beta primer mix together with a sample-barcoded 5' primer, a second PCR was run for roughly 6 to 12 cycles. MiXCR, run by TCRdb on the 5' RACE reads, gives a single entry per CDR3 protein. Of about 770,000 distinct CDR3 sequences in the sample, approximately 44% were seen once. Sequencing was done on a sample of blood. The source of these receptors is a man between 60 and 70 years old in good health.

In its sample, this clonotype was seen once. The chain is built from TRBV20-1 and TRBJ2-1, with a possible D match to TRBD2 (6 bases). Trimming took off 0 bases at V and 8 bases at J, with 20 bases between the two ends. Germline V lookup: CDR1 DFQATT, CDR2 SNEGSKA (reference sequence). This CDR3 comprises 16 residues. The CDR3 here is CSARDRLVMEYHEQFF. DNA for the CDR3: TGCAGTGCTAGAGACCGACTAGTTATGGAATACCATGAGCAGTTCTTC.

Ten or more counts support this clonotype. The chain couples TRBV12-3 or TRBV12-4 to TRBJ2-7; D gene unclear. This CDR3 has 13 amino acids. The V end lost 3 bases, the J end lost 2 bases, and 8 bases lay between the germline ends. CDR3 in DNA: TGTGCCAGCAGTTTTGGCAGAGCCTACGAGCAGTACTTC. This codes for CASSFGRAYEQYF.

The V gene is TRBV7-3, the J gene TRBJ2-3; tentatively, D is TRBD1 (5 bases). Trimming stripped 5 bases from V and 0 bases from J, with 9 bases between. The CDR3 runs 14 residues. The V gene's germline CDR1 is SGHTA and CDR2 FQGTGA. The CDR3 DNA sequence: TGTGCCAGCAGCCGACAGCCCAGCACAGATACGCAGTATTTT. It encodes CASSRQPSTDTQYF.

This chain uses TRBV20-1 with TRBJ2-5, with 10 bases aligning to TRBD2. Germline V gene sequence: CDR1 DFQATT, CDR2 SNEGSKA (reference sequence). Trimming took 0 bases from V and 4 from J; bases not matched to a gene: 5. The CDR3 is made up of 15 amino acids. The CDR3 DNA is TGCAGTGCTAGAGAGGCTAGCGGGGGTCGAGAGACCCAGTACTTC. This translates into CSAREASGGRETQYF.

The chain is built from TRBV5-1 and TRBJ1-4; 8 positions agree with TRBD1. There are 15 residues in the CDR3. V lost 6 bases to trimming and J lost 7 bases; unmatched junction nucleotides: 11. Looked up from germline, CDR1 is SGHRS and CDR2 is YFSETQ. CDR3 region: CASTTSGQVLEKLFF. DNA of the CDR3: TGCGCCAGCACTACCTCGGGACAGGTTCTTGAAAAACTGTTTTTT.

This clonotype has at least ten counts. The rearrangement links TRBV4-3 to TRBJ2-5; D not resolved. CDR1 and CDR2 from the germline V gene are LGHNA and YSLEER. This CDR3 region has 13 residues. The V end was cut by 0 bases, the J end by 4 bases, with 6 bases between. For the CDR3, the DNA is TGCGCCAGCAGCCAAGATCCGGCAGAGACCCAGTACTTC. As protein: CASSQDPAETQYF.

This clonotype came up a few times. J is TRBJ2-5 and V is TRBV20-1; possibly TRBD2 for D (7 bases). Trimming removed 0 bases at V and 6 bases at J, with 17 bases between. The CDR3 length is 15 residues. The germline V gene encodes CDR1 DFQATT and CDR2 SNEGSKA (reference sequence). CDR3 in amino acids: CSARDDRGGGQTQYF. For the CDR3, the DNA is TGCAGTGCTAGAGATGATAGGGGGGGAGGGCAGACCCAGTACTTC.

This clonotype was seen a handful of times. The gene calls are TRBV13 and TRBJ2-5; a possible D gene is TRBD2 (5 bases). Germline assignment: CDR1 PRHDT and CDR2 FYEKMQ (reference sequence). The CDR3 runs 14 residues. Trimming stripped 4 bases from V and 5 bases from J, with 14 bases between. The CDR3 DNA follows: TGTGCCAGCAGCTCCCTCGCGGCGGGTGAGACCCAGTACTTC. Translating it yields CASSSLAAGETQYF.

The CDR3 nucleotides read TGTGCCAGCAGCTTGATGGGGGAAGGACTGTTTTTT. Protein: CASSLMGEGLFF. The chain has TRBV5-6 and TRBJ1-4; possibly TRBD1 for D (5 bases). The CDR3 length is 12 residues. V gave up 1 base and J gave up 13 bases, with 11 bases separating them. Germline V gene data show CDR1 as SGHDT and CDR2 as YYEEEE.

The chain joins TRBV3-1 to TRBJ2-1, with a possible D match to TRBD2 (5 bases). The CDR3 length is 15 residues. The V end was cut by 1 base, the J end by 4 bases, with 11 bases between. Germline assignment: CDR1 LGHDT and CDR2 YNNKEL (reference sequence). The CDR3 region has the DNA TGTGCCAGCAGCCAAGCCCCGGGGAGTTACAATGAGCAGTTCTTC. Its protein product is CASSQAPGSYNEQFF.

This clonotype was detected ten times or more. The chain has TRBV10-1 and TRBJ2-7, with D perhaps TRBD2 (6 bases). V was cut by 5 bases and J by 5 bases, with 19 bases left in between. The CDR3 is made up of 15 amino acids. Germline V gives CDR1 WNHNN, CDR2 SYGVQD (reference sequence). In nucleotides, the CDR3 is TGCGCCAGCAGTCCTCTAGGGGAGGAGGCGGACGAGCAGTACTTC. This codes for CASSPLGEEADEQYF.

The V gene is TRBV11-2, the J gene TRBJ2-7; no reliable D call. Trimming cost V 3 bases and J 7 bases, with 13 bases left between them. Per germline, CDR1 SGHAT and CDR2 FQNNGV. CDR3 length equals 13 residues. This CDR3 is CASSFRPADEQYF. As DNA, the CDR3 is TGTGCCAGCAGCTTCCGTCCAGCCGATGAGCAGTACTTC.

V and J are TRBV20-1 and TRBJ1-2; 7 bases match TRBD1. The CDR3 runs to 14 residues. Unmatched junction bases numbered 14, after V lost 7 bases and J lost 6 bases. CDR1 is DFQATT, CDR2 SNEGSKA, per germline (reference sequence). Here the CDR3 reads CSDRPRGSNHGYTF. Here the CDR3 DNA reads TGCAGTGACAGACCCAGGGGGAGCAACCATGGCTACACCTTC.

This CDR3 reads CASSQNPNRYNEQFF. The CDR3 DNA reads TGCGCCAGCAGCCAAAACCCAAACAGATACAATGAGCAGTTCTTC. The chain carries TRBV4-3 and TRBJ2-1; D is unclear. This CDR3 comprises 15 residues. V shed 2 bases and J shed 4 bases, with 12 bases lying between them. The V gene's germline CDR1 is LGHNA and CDR2 YSLEER.

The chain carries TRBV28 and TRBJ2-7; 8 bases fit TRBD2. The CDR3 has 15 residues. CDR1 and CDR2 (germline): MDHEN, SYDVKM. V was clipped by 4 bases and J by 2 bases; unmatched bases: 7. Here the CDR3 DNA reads TGTGCCAGCAGTTCGGCGGGGGGAAGTACCTACGAGCAGTACTTC. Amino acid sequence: CASSSAGGSTYEQYF.

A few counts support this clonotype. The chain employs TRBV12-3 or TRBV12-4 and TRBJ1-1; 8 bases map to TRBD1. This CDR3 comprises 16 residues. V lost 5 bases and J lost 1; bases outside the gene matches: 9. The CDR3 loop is CASSRPQGGKNTEAFF. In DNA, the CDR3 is TGTGCCAGCAGTCGACCACAGGGGGGAAAGAACACTGAAGCTTTCTTT.

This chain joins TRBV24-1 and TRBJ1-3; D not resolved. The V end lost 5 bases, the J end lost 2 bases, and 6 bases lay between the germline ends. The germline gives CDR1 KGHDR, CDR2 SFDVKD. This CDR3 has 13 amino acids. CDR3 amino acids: CATSVLPGNTIYF. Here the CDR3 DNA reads TGTGCCACCAGTGTTCTTCCTGGAAACACCATATATTTT.

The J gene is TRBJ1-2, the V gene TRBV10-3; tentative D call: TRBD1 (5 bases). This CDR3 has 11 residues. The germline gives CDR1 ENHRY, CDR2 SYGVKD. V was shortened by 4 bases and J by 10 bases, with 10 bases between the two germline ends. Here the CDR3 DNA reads TGTGCCATCAGTGTAACAGGACACTACACCTTC. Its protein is CAISVTGHYTF.

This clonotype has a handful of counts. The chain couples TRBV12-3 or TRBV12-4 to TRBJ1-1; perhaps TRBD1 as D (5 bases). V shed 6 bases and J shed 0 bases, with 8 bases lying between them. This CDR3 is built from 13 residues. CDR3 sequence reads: CASSRVLNTEAFF. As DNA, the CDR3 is TGTGCCAGCAGCAGGGTTCTGAACACTGAAGCTTTCTTT.

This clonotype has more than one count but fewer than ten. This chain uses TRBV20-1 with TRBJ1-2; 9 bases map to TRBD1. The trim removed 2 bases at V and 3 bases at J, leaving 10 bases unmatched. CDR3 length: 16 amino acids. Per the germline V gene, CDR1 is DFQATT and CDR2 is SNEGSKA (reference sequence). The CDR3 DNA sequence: TGCAGTGCTAGACTATTGGGGACAGGGAATTACTATGGCTACACCTTC. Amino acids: CSARLLGTGNYYGYTF.

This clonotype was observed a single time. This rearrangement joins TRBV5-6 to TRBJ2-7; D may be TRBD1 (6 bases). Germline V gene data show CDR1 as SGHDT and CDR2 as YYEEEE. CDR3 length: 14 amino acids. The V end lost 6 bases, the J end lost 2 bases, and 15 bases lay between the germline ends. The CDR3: CASTLLGATYEQYF. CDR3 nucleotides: TGTGCCAGCACTTTGCTGGGGGCCACCTACGAGCAGTACTTC.